These 25 T cell receptor beta chains were all obtained from the same sample, sequenced in a study of naive and memory T cell subsets. Study-wide points: Especially in CD8 cells, naive repertoires contained a few larger clonotypes, possibly CD45RA-re-expressing memory cells.

An equimolar mix of two oligonucleotides served as the beta constant-region primer for TRBC1 and TRBC2. The ligated cDNA underwent four PCR rounds using SP2 and nested alpha and beta constant-region primers. MiXCR, run by TCRdb on the UMI-ligation and nested PCR reads, gives a single entry per CDR3 protein. Of around 140,000 distinct CDR3 sequences in the sample, about 20% were seen once. Their cognate antigens are unknown. The specimen was naive CD8+ T cells from blood. These receptors were obtained from a human donor in good health.

The CDR3 bases are TGCGCCAGCAGCTTGGGAAGGACAGGGAGCCTCCAAGAGACCCAGTACTTC. Amino acids: CASSLGRTGSLQETQYF. The chain uses TRBV5-1 and TRBJ2-5; 8 bases agree with TRBD1. From germline, CDR1 is SGHRS and CDR2 YFSETQ. With 0 bases clipped from V and 1 base from J, the junction kept 8 bases outside the gene matches. This CDR3 is built from 17 residues.

This clonotype has at least ten counts. The chain links TRBV28 to TRBJ1-1; a weak D match, TRBD1 (5 bases). In germline, CDR1 is MDHEN, CDR2 SYDVKM. The CDR3 extends over 14 amino acids. V was cut by 0 bases and J by 4 bases, with 9 bases left in between. Written as DNA, the CDR3 is TGTGCCAGCAGTTTATGGGGGGTGATCACTGAAGCTTTCTTT. Protein sequence: CASSLWGVITEAFF.

The J gene is TRBJ2-1, the V gene TRBV3-1, with TRBD2 matching 8 bases. V lost 1 base and J lost 2; bases outside the gene matches: 4. The germline gives CDR1 LGHDT, CDR2 YNNKEL (reference sequence). This CDR3 comprises 16 residues. The CDR3 region has the DNA TGTGCCAGCAGCCAAGCGGCGGGAGGCGCCTACAATGAGCAGTTCTTC. It yields the protein CASSQAAGGAYNEQFF.

This clonotype was observed a single time. The CDR3 ends on some other residue instead of the conserved phenylalanine or tryptophan, so this is likely a read error. V usage is TRBV15 and J usage is TRBJ2-7; 7 bases align to TRBD1. Germline CDR1 reads LNHNV; CDR2 reads YYDKDF (reference sequence). The CDR3 runs 15 residues. V trimming: 5 bases; J trimming: 3 bases; junction bases outside the gene matches: 10. The CDR3 region is CATSGDSESFYEQYL. The CDR3, as DNA: TGTGCCACCAGCGGGGACAGCGAGTCATTCTACGAGCAGTACCTC.

The rearrangement links TRBV2 to TRBJ2-7; 13 positions agree with TRBD2. The CDR3 length is 17 residues. Losses at the gene ends were 6 bases for V and 5 bases for J; bases not matched to a gene: 13. Per the germline V gene, CDR1 is SNHLY and CDR2 is FYNNEI. CDR3 in amino acids: CASRPGTSGILSDEQYF. CDR3 DNA: TGTGCCAGCAGGCCCGGGACTAGCGGGATCCTGTCGGACGAGCAGTACTTC. Drawing the rest from reference TRBV2 and TRBJ2-7, the complete variable domain is EPEVTQTPSHQVTQMGQEVILRCVPISNHLYFYWYRQILGQKVEFLVSFYNNEISEKSEIFDDQFSVERPDGSNFTLKIRSTKLEDSAMYFCASRPGTSGILSDEQYFGPGTRLTVT.

The rearrangement uses TRBV28 and TRBJ2-6; TRBD2 is a possible D gene (6 bases). V was shortened by 0 bases and J by 0 bases, with 9 bases between the two germline ends. This CDR3 is built from 17 residues. Per germline, CDR1 MDHEN and CDR2 SYDVKM. The CDR3 sequence is CASSLWREISGANVLTF. For the CDR3, the DNA is TGTGCCAGCAGTTTATGGCGGGAAATCTCTGGGGCCAACGTCCTGACTTTC.

This clonotype was seen more than once but under ten times. This chain links TRBV7-9 with TRBJ2-1, with 7 bases identical to TRBD1. The CDR3 loop spans 15 amino acids. Germline V gene sequence: CDR1 SEHNR, CDR2 FQNEAQ (reference sequence). V lost 6 bases to trimming and J lost 1 base; unmatched junction nucleotides: 6. The CDR3 protein is CASRSGTESYNEQFF. CDR3 bases: TGTGCCAGCAGATCCGGGACAGAATCCTACAATGAGCAGTTCTTC.

V usage is TRBV7-6 and J usage is TRBJ2-3, with 7 bases matching TRBD1. CDR3 size: 14 residues. The germline V gene has CDR1 SGHVS and CDR2 FNYEAQ. Trimming cost V 4 bases and J 2 bases; bases outside gene matches: 3. The CDR3 sequence is CASSSGQATDTQYF. As DNA, the CDR3 is TGTGCCAGCAGCTCAGGACAGGCCACAGATACGCAGTATTTT.

This clonotype was found a few times. The genes are TRBV30 and TRBJ2-7; 7 nucleotides align to TRBD2. In germline, CDR1 is GTSNPN, CDR2 SVGIG (reference sequence). J was trimmed by 2 bases and V by 2 bases; bases with no gene match: 3. There are 13 residues in the CDR3. The CDR3 sequence is CAWSFSGAYEQYF. In nucleotides, the CDR3 is TGTGCCTGGAGTTTCAGCGGGGCCTACGAGCAGTACTTC.

In its sample, this clonotype was seen a few times. This chain joins TRBV27 and TRBJ1-2; D perhaps matches TRBD1 (6 bases). Germline V gene data show CDR1 as MNHEY and CDR2 as SMNVEV (reference sequence). The CDR3 consists of 15 residues. The V end was cut by 6 bases, the J end by 7 bases, with 21 bases between. CDR3 bases: TGTGCCAGCAGACCCCTAGGGGGAGGATTGGGTGGCTACACCTTC. Protein: CASRPLGGGLGGYTF.

V and J are TRBV28 and TRBJ2-1, with D perhaps being TRBD1 or TRBD2 (5 bases each). The CDR3 runs to 16 residues. Trimming removed 6 bases from V and 4 bases from J, with 19 bases in between. The germline V gene encodes CDR1 MDHEN and CDR2 SYDVKM. The CDR3 protein is CASSPLGRAVYNEQFF. The CDR3 DNA follows: TGTGCCAGCAGCCCCCTGGGGCGGGCCGTGTACAATGAGCAGTTCTTC.

This clonotype was counted a single time. The rearrangement uses TRBV27 and TRBJ1-1, with 8 bases lining up with TRBD1. CDR1 MNHEY and CDR2 SMNVEV come from the germline V gene (reference sequence). The CDR3 length is 14 residues. After removal of 3 bases from V and 4 bases from J, the junction contained 4 bases not matched to a gene. CDR3 bases: TGTGCCAGCAGTTTCACAGGGGGTTTCACTGAAGCTTTCTTT. This gives the protein CASSFTGGFTEAFF.

Only a few counts were recorded for this clonotype. The chain is built from TRBV28 and TRBJ2-1, with 10 bases lining up with TRBD2. The CDR3 consists of 16 residues. CDR1 is MDHEN and CDR2 is SYDVKM in the germline V gene. After removal of 8 bases from V and 3 bases from J, the junction contained 10 bases not matched to a gene. This chain's CDR3 is CASRGLAGGFYNEQFF. CDR3 nucleotide sequence: TGTGCCAGCCGAGGATTAGCGGGAGGATTCTACAATGAGCAGTTCTTC.

In this sample, this clonotype turned up many times. The V call is TRBV9, the J call TRBJ2-1; D is possibly TRBD1 (6 bases). Trimming left V 0 bases short and J 3 bases short, with 10 bases between. This CDR3 comprises 15 residues. CDR1 SGDLS and CDR2 YYNGEE come from the germline V gene. The CDR3 DNA reads as TGTGCCAGCAGCGTAGCCGGACAGCTCTACAATGAGCAGTTCTTC. This translates into CASSVAGQLYNEQFF.

This clonotype was detected only a few times. The rearrangement uses TRBV6-5 and TRBJ2-1; 9 bases are a match to TRBD1. The CDR3 covers 20 residues. Trimming cost V 2 bases and J 3 bases; bases outside gene matches: 17. Looked up from germline, CDR1 is MNHEY and CDR2 is SVGAGI. The CDR3 region is CASSYPAGTGISPYYNEQFF. CDR3 nucleotides: TGTGCCAGCAGTTACCCAGCCGGGACAGGGATCAGTCCGTACTACAATGAGCAGTTCTTC.

CDR3 region: CASSSRTGNTEAFF. The CDR3 bases are TGTGCCAGCAGTTCAAGGACTGGGAACACTGAAGCTTTCTTT. The genes are TRBV28 and TRBJ1-1; D remains unclear. The CDR3 has 14 residues. V lost 4 bases and J 1 base, leaving 10 bases between the germline ends. Germline values: CDR1 MDHEN, CDR2 SYDVKM.

This chain joins TRBV20-1 and TRBJ2-7; D could derive from TRBD1 or TRBD2 (5 bases each). This CDR3 has 13 amino acids. With 3 bases removed from V and 1 base from J, the gap between germline ends came to 10 bases. Per the germline V gene, CDR1 is DFQATT and CDR2 is SNEGSKA (reference sequence). This CDR3 reads CSARGPRSYEQYF. The CDR3 bases are TGCAGTGCTAGGGGACCGAGATCCTACGAGCAGTACTTC.

This clonotype was observed at least ten times. The V and J genes are TRBV5-1 and TRBJ2-1; TRBD2 might be the D (6 bases). Germline values: CDR1 SGHRS, CDR2 YFSETQ. The CDR3 is 14 residues long. The V end was cut by 4 bases, the J end by 6 bases, with 14 bases between. This CDR3 is CASSLAGSTNEQFF. In DNA form, the CDR3 reads TGCGCCAGCAGCCTGGCGGGATCCACCAATGAGCAGTTCTTC.

This clonotype was seen a few times. V and J are TRBV5-1 and TRBJ2-7; D is possibly TRBD2 (5 bases). Germline V gene sequence: CDR1 SGHRS, CDR2 YFSETQ. V gave up 4 bases and J gave up 4 bases, with 9 bases separating them. The CDR3 sequence is 12 residues long. Here the CDR3 reads CASSEGIYEQYF. In DNA form, the CDR3 reads TGCGCCAGCAGCGAGGGAATATACGAGCAGTACTTC.

The sample holds many counts of this clonotype. V usage is TRBV4-3 and J usage is TRBJ2-1, with 11 bases identical to TRBD1. Germline V gene lookup returns CDR1 LGHNA and CDR2 YSLEER. The CDR3 has 17 amino acids. V shed 0 bases and J 6 bases; nucleotides not matched to a gene: 7. DNA for the CDR3: TGCGCCAGCAGCCAAGATTTGGGACAGGGGGGATTCAATGAGCAGTTCTTC. Encoded protein: CASSQDLGQGGFNEQFF.

The chain recombines TRBV15 with TRBJ2-2; D gene ambiguous. This CDR3 is 16 amino acids long. The germline V gene encodes CDR1 LNHNV and CDR2 YYDKDF (reference sequence). Between the trimmed V and J ends, which lost 0 bases and 4 bases, there was a span of 12 bases. In nucleotides, the CDR3 is TGTGCCACCAGCAGAGATGGTGAGGCGTCCACCGGGGAGCTGTTTTTT. Translation: CATSRDGEASTGELFF.

This sequence joins TRBV27 and TRBJ2-7, with TRBD1 matching over 7 bases. The CDR3 spans 16 residues. V was pared by 5 bases and J by 7 bases, with 17 bases of the junction left unmatched. In germline, CDR1 is MNHEY, CDR2 SMNVEV (reference sequence). CDR3 protein: CASSLRTGLTKGEQYF. Written as DNA, the CDR3 is TGTGCCAGCAGTCTAAGGACAGGACTGACAAAAGGGGAGCAGTACTTC.

This clonotype was seen at least ten times. The chain has TRBV27 and TRBJ1-6, with D perhaps TRBD1 (5 bases). Trimming took off 5 bases at V and 7 bases at J, with 15 bases between the two ends. The length of the CDR3 is 15 residues. Germline CDR1 MNHEY, CDR2 SMNVEV (reference sequence). The CDR3 nucleotides read TGTGCCAGCAGTCTAGTCCCGGGGCCGAATTCACCCCTCCACTTT. Protein product: CASSLVPGPNSPLHF.

There are many counts of this clonotype. The rearrangement links TRBV11-3 to TRBJ2-5; D is undetermined. Trimming stripped 1 base from V and 2 bases from J, with 5 bases between. The CDR3 spans 13 residues. Germline V CDR1 and CDR2: SGHNT, YENEEA. CDR3 nucleotide sequence: TGTGCCAGCAGCTTAGCTTCGCAAGAGACCCAGTACTTC. Amino acids: CASSLASQETQYF.

This rearrangement joins TRBV7-9 to TRBJ1-1; D is unresolved. Germline CDR1 is SEHNR and CDR2 is FQNEAQ (reference sequence). The germline V and J ends were trimmed by 6 bases and 2 bases, with 7 bases remaining between them. CDR3 length: 12 residues. CDR3 sequence (DNA): TGTGCCAGCAGTCGGACTAACACTGAAGCTTTCTTT. Translation gives CASSRTNTEAFF.